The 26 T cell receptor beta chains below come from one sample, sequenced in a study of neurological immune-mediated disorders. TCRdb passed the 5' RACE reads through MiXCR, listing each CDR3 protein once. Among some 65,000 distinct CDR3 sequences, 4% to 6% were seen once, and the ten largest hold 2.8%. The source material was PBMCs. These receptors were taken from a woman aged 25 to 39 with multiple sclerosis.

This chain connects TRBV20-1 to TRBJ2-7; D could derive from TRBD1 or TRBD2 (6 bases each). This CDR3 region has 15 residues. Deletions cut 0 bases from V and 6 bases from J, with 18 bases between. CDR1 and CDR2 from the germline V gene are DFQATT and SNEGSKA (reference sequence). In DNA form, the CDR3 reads TGCAGTGCTAGAGATAGTAGGGGGGCTCTCAGCGAGCAGTACTTC. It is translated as CSARDSRGALSEQYF.

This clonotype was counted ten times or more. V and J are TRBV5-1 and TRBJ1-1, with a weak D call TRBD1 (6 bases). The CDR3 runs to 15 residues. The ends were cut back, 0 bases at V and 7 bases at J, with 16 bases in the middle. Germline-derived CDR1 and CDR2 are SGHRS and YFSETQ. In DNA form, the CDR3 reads TGCGCCAGCAGCTTGGATGGGGGGCGCGAGGGTGAAGCTTTCTTT. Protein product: CASSLDGGREGEAFF.

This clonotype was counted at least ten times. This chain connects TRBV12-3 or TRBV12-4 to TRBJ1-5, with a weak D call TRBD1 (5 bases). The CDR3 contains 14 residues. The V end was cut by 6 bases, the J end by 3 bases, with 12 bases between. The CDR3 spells CASSPDRNNQPQHF. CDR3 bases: TGTGCCAGCAGCCCCGACAGAAACAATCAGCCCCAGCATTTT.

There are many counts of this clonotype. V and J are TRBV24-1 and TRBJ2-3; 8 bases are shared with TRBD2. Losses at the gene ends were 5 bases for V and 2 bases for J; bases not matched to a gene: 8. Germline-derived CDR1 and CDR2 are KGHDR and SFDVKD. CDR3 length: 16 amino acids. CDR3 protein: CATSGRTSPDTDTQYF. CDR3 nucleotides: TGTGCCACCAGTGGCCGGACTAGCCCCGACACAGATACGCAGTATTTT.

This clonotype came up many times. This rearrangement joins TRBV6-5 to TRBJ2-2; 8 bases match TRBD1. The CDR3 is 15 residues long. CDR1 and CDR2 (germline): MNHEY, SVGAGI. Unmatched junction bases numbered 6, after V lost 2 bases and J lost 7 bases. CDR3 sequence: CASSYNRGSGGELFF. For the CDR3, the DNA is TGTGCCAGCAGTTACAACAGGGGGTCGGGCGGGGAGCTGTTTTTT.

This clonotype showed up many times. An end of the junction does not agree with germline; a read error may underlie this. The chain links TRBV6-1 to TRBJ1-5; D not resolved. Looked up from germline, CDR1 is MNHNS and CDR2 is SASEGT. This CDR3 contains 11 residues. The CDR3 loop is CASGNYQPQNF. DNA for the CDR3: TGTGCCAGCGGTAACTATCAGCCCCAGAATTTT.

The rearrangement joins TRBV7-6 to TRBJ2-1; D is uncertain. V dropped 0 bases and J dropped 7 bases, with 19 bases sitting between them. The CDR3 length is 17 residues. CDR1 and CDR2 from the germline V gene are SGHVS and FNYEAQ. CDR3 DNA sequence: TGTGCCAGCAGCTTAGCGTCGTGGCAGGTTGTCAAGAATGAGCAGTTCTTC. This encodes CASSLASWQVVKNEQFF.

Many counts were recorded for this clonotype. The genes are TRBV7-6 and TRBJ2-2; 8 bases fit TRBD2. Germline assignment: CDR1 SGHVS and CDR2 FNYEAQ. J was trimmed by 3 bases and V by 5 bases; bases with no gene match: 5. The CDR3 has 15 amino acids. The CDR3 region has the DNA TGTGCCAGCAGCCCCGCGGGGGGATACACCGGGGAGCTGTTTTTT. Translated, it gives CASSPAGGYTGELFF.

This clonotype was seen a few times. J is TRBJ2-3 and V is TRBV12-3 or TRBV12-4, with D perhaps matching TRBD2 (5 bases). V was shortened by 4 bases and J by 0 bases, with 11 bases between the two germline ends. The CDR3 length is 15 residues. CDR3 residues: CASSWYGVSTDTQYF. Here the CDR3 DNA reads TGTGCCAGCAGTTGGTACGGGGTCAGCACAGATACGCAGTATTTT.

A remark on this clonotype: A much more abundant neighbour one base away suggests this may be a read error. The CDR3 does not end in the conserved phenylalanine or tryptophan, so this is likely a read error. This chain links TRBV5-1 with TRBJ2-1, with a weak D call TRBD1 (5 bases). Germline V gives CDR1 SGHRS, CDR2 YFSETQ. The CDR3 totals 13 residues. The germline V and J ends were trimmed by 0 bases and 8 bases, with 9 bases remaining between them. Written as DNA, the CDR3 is TGCGCCAGCAGCTTGGAGGGGATGGATGAGCAGTTCCTC. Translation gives CASSLEGMDEQFL.

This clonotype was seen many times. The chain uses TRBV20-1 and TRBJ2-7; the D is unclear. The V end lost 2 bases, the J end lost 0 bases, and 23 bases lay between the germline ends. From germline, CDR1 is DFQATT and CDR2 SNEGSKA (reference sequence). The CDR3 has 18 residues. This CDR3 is CSARSVQSEIRLSYEQYF. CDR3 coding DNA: TGCAGTGCTAGAAGCGTACAATCTGAAATCCGCCTCTCCTACGAGCAGTACTTC.

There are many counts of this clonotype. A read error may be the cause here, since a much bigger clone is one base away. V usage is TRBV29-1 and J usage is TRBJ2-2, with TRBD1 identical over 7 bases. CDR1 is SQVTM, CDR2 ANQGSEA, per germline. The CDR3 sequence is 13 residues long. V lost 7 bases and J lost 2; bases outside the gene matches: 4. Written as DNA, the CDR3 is TGCAGCGGCCGGGACAGAAACACCGGGGAGCTGTTTTTT. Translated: CSGRDRNTGELFF.

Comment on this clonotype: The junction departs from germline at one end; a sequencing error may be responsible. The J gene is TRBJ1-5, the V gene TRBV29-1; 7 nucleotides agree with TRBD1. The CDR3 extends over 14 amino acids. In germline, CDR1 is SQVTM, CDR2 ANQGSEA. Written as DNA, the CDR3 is TGCGCCGCACAGGGGCAATCAAGCAATCAGCCCCAGAATTTT. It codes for CAAQGQSSNQPQNF.

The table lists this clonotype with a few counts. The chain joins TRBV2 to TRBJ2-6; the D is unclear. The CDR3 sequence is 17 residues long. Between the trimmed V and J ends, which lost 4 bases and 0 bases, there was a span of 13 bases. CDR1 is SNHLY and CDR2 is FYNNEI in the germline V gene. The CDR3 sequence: CASSVRRASSGANVLTF. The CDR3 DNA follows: TGTGCCAGCAGTGTAAGAAGAGCAAGCTCTGGGGCCAACGTCCTGACTTTC.

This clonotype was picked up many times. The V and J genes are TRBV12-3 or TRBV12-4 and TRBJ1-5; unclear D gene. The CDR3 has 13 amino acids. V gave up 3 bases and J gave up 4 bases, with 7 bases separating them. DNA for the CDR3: TGTGCCAGCAGTTTCTCAGAAAATCAGCCCCAGCATTTT. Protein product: CASSFSENQPQHF.

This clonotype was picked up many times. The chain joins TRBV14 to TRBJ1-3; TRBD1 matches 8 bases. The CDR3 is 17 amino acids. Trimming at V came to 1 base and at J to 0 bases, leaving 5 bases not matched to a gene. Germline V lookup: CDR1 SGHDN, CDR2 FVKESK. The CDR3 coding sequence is TGTGCCAGCAGCCAAGGACAGGGGACCTACTCTGGAAACACCATATATTTT. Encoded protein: CASSQGQGTYSGNTIYF.

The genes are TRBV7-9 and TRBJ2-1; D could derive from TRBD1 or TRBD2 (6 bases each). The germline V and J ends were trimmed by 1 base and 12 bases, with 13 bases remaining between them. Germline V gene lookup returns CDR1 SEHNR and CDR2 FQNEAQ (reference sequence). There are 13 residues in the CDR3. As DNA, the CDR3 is TGTGCCAGCAGCTTAGAGGGGGGACGCGCGCAGTTCTTC. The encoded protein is CASSLEGGRAQFF. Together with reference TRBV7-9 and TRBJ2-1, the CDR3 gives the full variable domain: DTGVSQNPRHKITKRGQNVTFRCDPISEHNRLYWYRQTLGQGPEFLTYFQNEAQLEKSRLLSDRFSAERPKGSFSTLEIQRTEQGDSAMYLCASSLEGGRAQFFGPGTRLTVL.

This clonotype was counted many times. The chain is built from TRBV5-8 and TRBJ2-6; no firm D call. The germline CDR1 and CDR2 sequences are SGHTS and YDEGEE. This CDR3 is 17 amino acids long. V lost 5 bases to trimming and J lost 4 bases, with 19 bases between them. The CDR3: CASSYLSITTGANVLTF. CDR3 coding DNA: TGTGCCAGCAGTTATCTCTCCATAACGACCGGGGCCAACGTCCTGACTTTC.

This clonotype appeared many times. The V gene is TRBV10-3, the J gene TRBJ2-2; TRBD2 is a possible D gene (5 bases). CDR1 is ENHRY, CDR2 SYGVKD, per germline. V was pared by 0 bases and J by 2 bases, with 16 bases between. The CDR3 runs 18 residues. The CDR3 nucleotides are TGTGCCATCAGTGAGTCCGACGGGGTCATCCGAAACACCGGGGAGCTGTTTTTT. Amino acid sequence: CAISESDGVIRNTGELFF.

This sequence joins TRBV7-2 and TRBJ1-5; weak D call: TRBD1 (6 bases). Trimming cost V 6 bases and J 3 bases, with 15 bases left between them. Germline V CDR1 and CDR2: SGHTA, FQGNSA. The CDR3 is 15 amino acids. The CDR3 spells CASSWNPGDNQPQHF. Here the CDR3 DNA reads TGTGCCAGCAGTTGGAACCCAGGGGACAATCAGCCCCAGCATTTT. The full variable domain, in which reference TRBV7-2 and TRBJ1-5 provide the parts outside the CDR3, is GAGVSQSPSNKVTEKGKDVELRCDPISGHTALYWYRQSLGQGLEFLIYFQGNSAPDKSGLPSDRFSAERTGGSVSTLTIQRTQQEDSAVYLCASSWNPGDNQPQHFGDGTRLSIL.

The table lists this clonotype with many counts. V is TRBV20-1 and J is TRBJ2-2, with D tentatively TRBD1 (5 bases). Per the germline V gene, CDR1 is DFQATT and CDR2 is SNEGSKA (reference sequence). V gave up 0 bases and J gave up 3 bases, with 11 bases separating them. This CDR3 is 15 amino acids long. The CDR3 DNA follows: TGCAGTGCTAGAGATGGCAGGGTGGACACCGGGGAGCTGTTTTTT. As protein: CSARDGRVDTGELFF.

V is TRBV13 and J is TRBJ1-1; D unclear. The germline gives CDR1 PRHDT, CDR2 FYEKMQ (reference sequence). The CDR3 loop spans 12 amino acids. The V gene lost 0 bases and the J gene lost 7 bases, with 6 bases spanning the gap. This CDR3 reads CASSLGFGEAFF. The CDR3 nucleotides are TGTGCCAGCAGCTTAGGATTCGGTGAAGCTTTCTTT.

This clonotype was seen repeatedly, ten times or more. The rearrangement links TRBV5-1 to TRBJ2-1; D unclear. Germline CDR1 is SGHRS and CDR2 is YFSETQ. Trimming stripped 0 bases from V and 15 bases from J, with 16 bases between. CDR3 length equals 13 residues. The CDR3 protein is CASSLGDGSVWFF. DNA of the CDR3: TGCGCCAGCAGCTTGGGTGACGGATCGGTATGGTTCTTC. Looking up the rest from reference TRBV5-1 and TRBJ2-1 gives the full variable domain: KAGVTQTPRYLIKTRGQQVTLSCSPISGHRSVSWYQQTPGQGLQFLFEYFSETQRNKGNFPGRFSGRQFSNSRSEMNVSTLELGDSALYLCASSLGDGSVWFFGPGTRLTVL.

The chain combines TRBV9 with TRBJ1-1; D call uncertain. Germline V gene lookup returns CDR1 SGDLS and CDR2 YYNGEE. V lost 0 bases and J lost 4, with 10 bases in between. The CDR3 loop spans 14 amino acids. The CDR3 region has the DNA TGTGCCAGCAGCGTAGGAAGGGTGGGCACTGAAGCTTTCTTT. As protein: CASSVGRVGTEAFF.

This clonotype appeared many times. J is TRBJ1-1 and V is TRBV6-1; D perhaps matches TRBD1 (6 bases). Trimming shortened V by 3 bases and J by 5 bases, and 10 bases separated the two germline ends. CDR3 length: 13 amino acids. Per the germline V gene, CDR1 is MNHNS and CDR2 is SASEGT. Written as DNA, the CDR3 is TGTGCCAGCAGTGATAACAGGGAGACTGAAGCTTTCTTT. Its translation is CASSDNRETEAFF.

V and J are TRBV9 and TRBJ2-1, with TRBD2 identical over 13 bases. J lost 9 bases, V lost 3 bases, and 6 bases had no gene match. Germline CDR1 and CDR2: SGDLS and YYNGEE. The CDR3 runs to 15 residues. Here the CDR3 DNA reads TGTGCCAGCAGCGCGACTAGCGGGGGGTGGGGTGAGCAGTTCTTC. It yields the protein CASSATSGGWGEQFF.